Shown below are 15 T cell receptor beta chains from a single sample sequenced in a study of shared clonotypes between healthy human individuals. Sequenced by immunoSEQ multiplex PCR; TCRdb stores in-frame clones only, minus some. Here the sample spans some 2,000,000 clones, approximately 96% being singletons. What was sequenced was naive CD4+ T cells sorted from blood. Subset defined: CD45RA+ positively selected. The receptor set was obtained from a man aged 18 to 30 in good health.

This clone has only one observation. The chain has TRBV28 and TRBJ1-2; D uncertain. CDR1 is MDHEN, CDR2 SYDVKM, per germline. V dropped 3 bases and J dropped 4 bases, with 6 bases sitting between them. CDR3 length: 12 amino acids. The CDR3 coding sequence is TGTGCCAGCAGTTTCCTCCTCTATGGCTACACCTTC. Amino acid sequence: CASSFLLYGYTF.

Regarding this clone: The sample carries other DNA sequences with the same CDR3. The chain uses TRBV6-5 and TRBJ2-3; D is unclear. The germline V and J ends were trimmed by 2 bases and 6 bases, with 3 bases remaining between them. Germline loops: CDR1 MNHEY, CDR2 SVGAGI. The CDR3 is 11 amino acids. The CDR3 reads CASSYGDTQYF. Here the CDR3 DNA reads TGTGCCAGCAGTTACGGGGATACGCAGTATTTT.

About this clone: Other nucleotide sequences from this sample produce the same CDR3. V and J are TRBV11-2 and TRBJ1-1; unclear D gene. Trimming removed 5 bases from V and 2 bases from J, with 3 bases in between. The CDR3 loop spans 11 amino acids. CDR1 is SGHAT and CDR2 is FQNNGV in the germline V gene. CDR3 residues: CASSPNTEAFF. DNA of the CDR3: TGTGCCAGCAGCCCAAACACTGAAGCTTTCTTT.

A single count supports this clone. The chain couples TRBV28 to TRBJ1-1, with D possibly TRBD1 on 5 matching bases. Trimming pared 7 bases from V and 5 bases from J, leaving 11 bases between. This CDR3 contains 12 residues. Per germline, CDR1 MDHEN and CDR2 SYDVKM. The CDR3 here is CASTSEGTEAFF. CDR3 sequence (DNA): TGTGCCAGCACCTCAGAGGGGACTGAAGCTTTCTTT.

In the case of this clone: Other DNA sequences in the same sample also yield this CDR3. The chain combines TRBV5-1 with TRBJ1-2, with D tentatively TRBD1 (5 bases). The CDR3 contains 14 residues. The germline V gene encodes CDR1 SGHRS and CDR2 YFSETQ. The V gene lost 0 bases and the J gene lost 8 bases, with 14 bases spanning the gap. CDR3 sequence: CASSLDPGAGGYTF. The CDR3 bases are TGCGCCAGCAGCTTGGACCCCGGGGCTGGGGGCTACACCTTC.

The V gene is TRBV2, the J gene TRBJ1-2, with 7 bases that match TRBD1. V lost 6 bases, J lost 8 bases, and 9 bases stayed unmatched. The CDR3 has 13 residues. In germline, CDR1 is SNHLY, CDR2 FYNNEI. CDR3 loop: CASRRTGDGGYTF. CDR3 nucleotides: TGTGCCAGCAGAAGGACAGGAGATGGAGGCTACACCTTC.

The chain recombines TRBV9 with TRBJ2-3, with 7 bases that match TRBD2. Germline assignment: CDR1 SGDLS and CDR2 YYNGEE. The CDR3 loop spans 15 amino acids. Germline trimming cut 0 bases from V and 2 bases from J; bases unmatched to any gene: 3. The CDR3 protein is CASSVEGLFTDTQYF. DNA for the CDR3: TGTGCCAGCAGCGTAGAGGGACTATTCACAGATACGCAGTATTTT.

This rearrangement joins TRBV9 to TRBJ2-2, with no clear D. V lost 0 bases to trimming and J lost 1 base, with 7 bases between them. This CDR3 comprises 15 residues. Germline CDR1 is SGDLS and CDR2 is YYNGEE. CDR3 nucleotides: TGTGCCAGCAGCGTAGGGCAGAGGAACACCGGGGAGCTGTTTTTT. Translation gives CASSVGQRNTGELFF. Using reference TRBV9 and TRBJ2-2 for the parts outside the CDR3, the full variable domain is DSGVTQTPKHLITATGQRVTLRCSPRSGDLSVYWYQQSLDQGLQFLIQYYNGEERAKGNILERFSAQQFPDLHSELNLSSLELGDSALYFCASSVGQRNTGELFFGEGSRLTVL.

The chain carries TRBV6-5 and TRBJ2-1, with 10 nucleotides matching TRBD2. Germline V gene data show CDR1 as MNHEY and CDR2 as SVGAGI. V lost 6 bases, J lost 6 bases, and 8 bases stayed unmatched. The CDR3 contains 15 residues. The CDR3 nucleotides read TGTGCCAGCAGCCATACTAGCGGGGAACTCAATGAGCAGTTCTTC. It yields the protein CASSHTSGELNEQFF.

There are a few counts of this clone. The chain joins TRBV30 to TRBJ1-5; 7 bases map to TRBD1. Germline lookup yields CDR1 GTSNPN and CDR2 SVGIG (reference sequence). There are 15 residues in the CDR3. J was trimmed by 2 bases and V by 3 bases; bases with no gene match: 7. The CDR3 loop reads CAWRPTGRGNQPQHF. CDR3 nucleotides: TGTGCCTGGAGACCGACAGGGAGAGGCAATCAGCCCCAGCATTTT.

This chain links TRBV7-9 with TRBJ2-5; the D is unclear. The CDR3 spans 11 residues. V was trimmed by 5 bases and J by 3 bases, leaving 4 bases between them. Per the germline V gene, CDR1 is SEHNR and CDR2 is FQNEAQ (reference sequence). This CDR3 is CASSAEETQYF. CDR3 sequence (DNA): TGTGCCAGCAGCGCTGAAGAGACCCAGTACTTC.

The V and J genes are TRBV19 and TRBJ2-7, with 10 positions matching TRBD2. Unmatched junction bases numbered 5, after V lost 3 bases and J lost 6 bases. This CDR3 comprises 14 residues. The germline gives CDR1 LNHDA, CDR2 SQIVND (reference sequence). CDR3 in amino acids: CASSIVAGGFEQYF. The CDR3, as DNA: TGTGCCAGTAGTATTGTAGCGGGAGGTTTCGAGCAGTACTTC.

V is TRBV29-1 and J is TRBJ1-1, with D possibly being TRBD1 (6 bases). The germline V gene has CDR1 SQVTM and CDR2 ANQGSEA. The CDR3 spans 15 residues. V shed 7 bases and J shed 4 bases, with 22 bases lying between them. The CDR3 DNA follows: TGCAGCGCCAGTATTCTCACAGGGATGGGCACTGAAGCTTTCTTT. This translates into CSASILTGMGTEAFF. Full variable domain (rest looked up from reference TRBV29-1 and TRBJ1-1): SAVISQKPSRDICQRGTSLTIQCQVDSQVTMMFWYRQQPGQSLTLIATANQGSEATYESGFVIDKFPISRPNLTFSTLTVSNMSPEDSSIYLCSASILTGMGTEAFFGQGTRLTVV.

The chain uses TRBV9 and TRBJ1-1, with 8 bases fitting TRBD1. J gave up 1 base and V 4 bases, and 6 bases lay outside the gene matches. CDR3 size: 15 residues. The germline CDR1 and CDR2 sequences are SGDLS and YYNGEE. The CDR3 is CASSNEDRGNTEAFF. As DNA, the CDR3 is TGTGCCAGCAGCAATGAAGACAGGGGGAACACTGAAGCTTTCTTT.

This clone was observed a handful of times. The sample holds other DNA sequences that translate to the same CDR3. The chain links TRBV7-9 to TRBJ1-2; D not resolved. Germline V gene lookup returns CDR1 SEHNR and CDR2 FQNEAQ (reference sequence). The V and J ends lost 0 bases and 4 bases respectively, with 6 bases between them. The CDR3 loop spans 13 amino acids. CDR3 sequence: CASSLAGIYGYTF. In DNA, the CDR3 is TGTGCCAGCAGCTTAGCAGGGATCTATGGCTACACCTTC.